Presented here are 26 T cell receptor beta chains from one specimen sequenced in a study of cytomegalovirus exposure and HLA in healthy donors. 60 Vbeta and 13 Jbeta primers were used in PCR. Data came from immunoSEQ multiplex PCR; TCRdb stores just in-frame clones and leaves some out. The sample has some 97,000 clones, more than 75% seen once. Material: PBMCs. These receptors all come from a woman aged 50 to 60 in good health and CMV-seropositive.

This chain joins TRBV19 and TRBJ1-1; D gene ambiguous. This CDR3 has 13 residues. The germline gives CDR1 LNHDA, CDR2 SQIVND (reference sequence). Trimming cost V 3 bases and J 10 bases, with 15 bases left between them. This CDR3 reads CASSISPSRGAFF. CDR3 in DNA: TGTGCCAGTAGTATTTCGCCATCCCGGGGAGCTTTCTTT.

This clone was recorded a few times. The chain has TRBV7-2 and TRBJ2-5; no definite D call. The V gene's germline CDR1 is SGHTA and CDR2 FQGNSA. V shed 6 bases and J shed 5 bases, with 10 bases lying between them. The CDR3 length is 12 residues. CDR3 in amino acids: CASSPARETQYF. The CDR3 DNA sequence: TGTGCCAGCAGTCCCGCGAGGGAGACCCAGTACTTC.

This chain uses TRBV5-6 with TRBJ2-1; 10 positions match TRBD1. CDR1 is SGHDT, CDR2 YYEEEE, per germline. This CDR3 region has 16 residues. The trim removed 4 bases at V and 2 bases at J, leaving 6 bases unmatched. CDR3 DNA sequence: TGTGCCAGCAGCCGCGACAGGGGGCTGACCTACAATGAGCAGTTCTTC. It translates to CASSRDRGLTYNEQFF. The whole variable domain, filled in from reference TRBV5-6 and TRBJ2-1, reads DAGVTQSPTHLIKTRGQQVTLRCSPKSGHDTVSWYQQALGQGPQFIFQYYEEEERQRGNFPDRFSGHQFPNYSSELNVNALLLGDSALYLCASSRDRGLTYNEQFFGPGTRLTVL.

The chain links TRBV9 to TRBJ1-1; the D gene is possibly TRBD1 (5 bases). Deletions cut 3 bases from V and 8 bases from J, with 17 bases between. The CDR3 is 14 amino acids. Germline V CDR1 and CDR2: SGDLS, YYNGEE. The CDR3 DNA reads as TGTGCCAGCAGCGCCCGGGGGGGACTGGGGGAAGCTTTCTTT. This sequence encodes CASSARGGLGEAFF.

J is TRBJ2-5 and V is TRBV2; possible D gene TRBD1, 6 bases. The V gene lost 7 bases and the J gene lost 5 bases, with 17 bases spanning the gap. Germline V gives CDR1 SNHLY, CDR2 FYNNEI. There are 14 residues in the CDR3. CDR3 in amino acids: CASKGVIALETQYF. CDR3 nucleotides: TGTGCCAGCAAGGGGGTGATAGCGTTGGAGACCCAGTACTTC.

The chain has TRBV7-9 and TRBJ2-7, with D tentatively TRBD2 (7 bases). The germline gives CDR1 SEHNR, CDR2 FQNEAQ (reference sequence). The CDR3 is 14 residues long. Trimming left V 8 bases short and J 3 bases short, with 17 bases between. The CDR3 sequence: CASGGATILYEQYF. CDR3 in DNA: TGTGCCAGCGGGGGGGCGACGATCCTCTACGAGCAGTACTTC.

The chain has TRBV2 and TRBJ1-5; a possible D gene is TRBD1 (6 bases). The CDR3 has 16 residues. V was pared by 0 bases and J by 7 bases, with 16 bases between. The germline V gene has CDR1 SNHLY and CDR2 FYNNEI. The CDR3 region is CASSEAPGQYDQPQHF. CDR3 sequence (DNA): TGTGCCAGCAGTGAAGCCCCAGGACAGTATGACCAGCCCCAGCATTTT. Drawing the rest from reference TRBV2 and TRBJ1-5, the complete variable domain is EPEVTQTPSHQVTQMGQEVILRCVPISNHLYFYWYRQILGQKVEFLVSFYNNEISEKSEIFDDQFSVERPDGSNFTLKIRSTKLEDSAMYFCASSEAPGQYDQPQHFGDGTRLSIL.

V is TRBV7-6 and J is TRBJ2-1, with 10 bases that match TRBD2. Trimming removed 1 base from V and 0 bases from J; junction bases left unmatched: 6. The length of the CDR3 is 18 residues. Germline V gene lookup returns CDR1 SGHVS and CDR2 FNYEAQ. The CDR3 is CASSLGLAGASSYNEQFF. The CDR3 nucleotides are TGTGCCAGCAGCTTAGGGCTAGCGGGAGCGAGCTCCTACAATGAGCAGTTCTTC. Filled out from reference TRBV7-6 and TRBJ2-1, the complete variable domain reads GAGVSQSPRYKVTKRGQDVALRCDPISGHVSLYWYRQALGQGPEFLTYFNYEAQQDKSGLPNDRFSAERPEGSISTLTIQRTEQRDSAMYRCASSLGLAGASSYNEQFFGPGTRLTVL.

The chain links TRBV9 to TRBJ2-7, with D uncertain. The germline CDR1 and CDR2 sequences are SGDLS and YYNGEE. The CDR3 extends over 15 amino acids. V lost 4 bases to trimming and J lost 0 bases, with 14 bases between them. CDR3 in amino acids: CASSSSGLLSYEQYF. The DNA of the CDR3 is TGTGCCAGCAGCTCCTCCGGGTTGCTCTCCTACGAGCAGTACTTC.

This clone was picked up a small number of times. This chain connects TRBV30 to TRBJ2-7, with D unclear. The germline CDR1 and CDR2 sequences are GTSNPN and SVGIG (reference sequence). The CDR3 runs to 13 residues. With 2 bases removed from V and 3 bases from J, the gap between germline ends came to 11 bases. Here the CDR3 reads CAWSTGSNYEQYF. As DNA, the CDR3 is TGTGCCTGGAGTACCGGGTCCAACTACGAGCAGTACTTC.

V gene TRBV2 combines with J gene TRBJ2-3; D is unclear. Germline values: CDR1 SNHLY, CDR2 FYNNEI. CDR3 size: 13 residues. The V and J ends lost 3 bases and 6 bases respectively, with 10 bases between them. CDR3 loop: CASSDTAADTQYF. The CDR3 DNA sequence: TGTGCCAGCAGTGACACTGCGGCGGATACGCAGTATTTT.

CDR3 residues: CAWATGVGETQYF. DNA of the CDR3: TGTGCCTGGGCAACAGGGGTAGGGGAGACCCAGTACTTC. The chain has TRBV30 and TRBJ2-5; TRBD1 matches 7 bases. This CDR3 contains 13 residues. Looked up from germline, CDR1 is GTSNPN and CDR2 is SVGIG (reference sequence). With V trimmed by 5 bases and J by 5 bases, 8 bases remained unmatched.

The gene calls are TRBV18 and TRBJ1-6; 10 bases align to TRBD1. Germline V gives CDR1 KGHSH, CDR2 LQKENI. V lost 4 bases and J lost 5; bases outside the gene matches: 17. This CDR3 contains 20 residues. The CDR3, as DNA: TGTGCCAGCTCACGCGGCGCAGACAGGGGGCCGGGTAAGGATAATTCACCCCTCCACTTT. Translating gives CASSRGADRGPGKDNSPLHF.

The chain employs TRBV19 and TRBJ1-5; 7 positions agree with TRBD1. The CDR3 extends over 15 amino acids. Germline V gene data show CDR1 as LNHDA and CDR2 as SQIVND (reference sequence). Trimming cost V 10 bases and J 0 bases; bases outside gene matches: 9. The CDR3 DNA reads TGTGCCATTGCTGAGACAGGGATTAGCAATCAGCCCCAGCATTTT. Translation: CAIAETGISNQPQHF.

This chain connects TRBV6-5 to TRBJ1-6, with unresolved D. This CDR3 comprises 15 residues. Trimming removed 0 bases from V and 8 bases from J, with 11 bases in between. Germline lookup yields CDR1 MNHEY and CDR2 SVGAGI. The CDR3 nucleotides are TGTGCCAGCAGTTACTCCTCCAGGTTGGATTCACCCCTCCACTTT. Protein: CASSYSSRLDSPLHF.

The chain carries TRBV18 and TRBJ2-7, with TRBD2 identical over 12 bases. The CDR3 runs 16 residues. J gave up 1 base and V 2 bases, and 3 bases lay outside the gene matches. Germline V gene data show CDR1 as KGHSH and CDR2 as LQKENI. CDR3 DNA: TGTGCCAGCTCACCAGCCGGACTAGCGGGGTCCTACGAGCAGTACTTC. This encodes CASSPAGLAGSYEQYF. The whole variable domain, filled in from reference TRBV18 and TRBJ2-7, reads NAGVMQNPRHLVRRRGQEARLRCSPMKGHSHVYWYRQLPEEGLKFMVYLQKENIIDESGMPKERFSAEFPKEGPSILRIQQVVRGDSAAYFCASSPAGLAGSYEQYFGPGTRLTVT.

V and J are TRBV5-1 and TRBJ1-3; unclear D gene. CDR1 SGHRS and CDR2 YFSETQ come from the germline V gene. The V end was cut by 5 bases, the J end by 8 bases, with 8 bases between. CDR3 length equals 11 residues. The DNA for the CDR3 is TGCGCCAGCAGACAGTCGGACACCATATATTTT. Translation: CASRQSDTIYF.

This rearrangement joins TRBV28 to TRBJ1-1; the D is unclear. CDR1 and CDR2 (germline): MDHEN, SYDVKM. The CDR3 has 12 amino acids. The ends were cut back, 3 bases at V and 11 bases at J, with 13 bases in the middle. The CDR3 here is CASSLVSRRAFF. CDR3 sequence (DNA): TGTGCCAGCAGTTTGGTGTCGAGGCGGGCTTTCTTT.

This chain links TRBV16 with TRBJ2-7; a weak D match, TRBD2 (6 bases). Trimming left V 5 bases short and J 6 bases short, with 20 bases between. The CDR3 totals 15 residues. Germline V gives CDR1 KGHSY, CDR2 FQNENV. The CDR3 here is CASSDNRGLGIEQYF. CDR3 nucleotides: TGTGCCAGCAGCGATAATCGGGGACTTGGGATCGAGCAGTACTTC. Looking up the rest from reference TRBV16 and TRBJ2-7 gives the full variable domain: GEEVAQTPKHLVRGEGQKAKLYCAPIKGHSYVFWYQQVLKNEFKFLISFQNENVFDETGMPKERFSAKCLPNSPCSLEIQATKLEDSAVYFCASSDNRGLGIEQYFGPGTRLTVT.

The chain couples TRBV2 to TRBJ1-6; tentatively, D is TRBD1 (6 bases). V was shortened by 7 bases and J by 4 bases, with 14 bases between the two germline ends. Germline V gene lookup returns CDR1 SNHLY and CDR2 FYNNEI. The CDR3 consists of 15 residues. Here the CDR3 reads CASTFPTGYNSPLHF. In DNA, the CDR3 is TGTGCCAGCACTTTCCCGACAGGATATAATTCACCCCTCCACTTT.

The rearrangement links TRBV7-2 to TRBJ2-1; TRBD2 matches at 8 bases. This CDR3 spans 15 amino acids. Per the germline V gene, CDR1 is SGHTA and CDR2 is FQGNSA. J gave up 7 bases and V 1 base, and 6 bases lay outside the gene matches. As DNA, the CDR3 is TGTGCCAGCAGCTTAGACGGGGGGGCTTTGAATGAGCAGTTCTTC. Protein product: CASSLDGGALNEQFF.

V gene TRBV2 combines with J gene TRBJ1-2; possibly TRBD1 for D (5 bases). V gave up 0 bases and J gave up 5 bases, with 13 bases separating them. The CDR3 extends over 15 amino acids. CDR1 SNHLY and CDR2 FYNNEI come from the germline V gene. The CDR3 region has the DNA TGTGCCAGCAGTGAAGCCCCCAGACAGTGGTATGGCTACACCTTC. Encoded protein: CASSEAPRQWYGYTF.

The chain recombines TRBV5-1 with TRBJ2-7; a weak D match, TRBD1 (6 bases). Germline CDR1 is SGHRS and CDR2 is YFSETQ. The CDR3 runs to 13 residues. V lost 4 bases and J lost 2, with 10 bases in between. CDR3 in amino acids: CASSARTAYEQYF. In nucleotides, the CDR3 is TGCGCCAGCAGCGCTAGGACAGCCTACGAGCAGTACTTC.

The CDR3 spells CASSLDLAGAETQYF. The CDR3 DNA follows: TGTGCCAGCAGTTTAGATCTAGCGGGAGCTGAGACCCAGTACTTC. V and J are TRBV27 and TRBJ2-5, with 10 bases identical to TRBD2. The CDR3 spans 15 residues. Germline V lookup: CDR1 MNHEY, CDR2 SMNVEV (reference sequence). Losses at the gene ends were 2 bases for V and 5 bases for J; bases not matched to a gene: 5.

J is TRBJ2-3 and V is TRBV6-1, with 9 bases matching TRBD2. The CDR3 has 16 residues. The germline CDR1 and CDR2 sequences are MNHNS and SASEGT. Germline trimming cut 1 base from V and 2 bases from J; bases unmatched to any gene: 4. CDR3: CASSEGLAGFTDTQYF. The CDR3, as DNA: TGTGCCAGCAGTGAAGGTCTAGCGGGGTTCACAGATACGCAGTATTTT.

Details on this clone: Other DNA sequences within the sample encode an identical CDR3. J is TRBJ1-1 and V is TRBV29-1; 8 bases line up with TRBD1. Looked up from germline, CDR1 is SQVTM and CDR2 is ANQGSEA. V shed 7 bases and J 0 bases; nucleotides not matched to a gene: 4. The CDR3 contains 13 residues. This CDR3 is CSASRGLNTEAFF. DNA of the CDR3: TGCAGCGCGTCCAGGGGGCTGAACACTGAAGCTTTCTTT.